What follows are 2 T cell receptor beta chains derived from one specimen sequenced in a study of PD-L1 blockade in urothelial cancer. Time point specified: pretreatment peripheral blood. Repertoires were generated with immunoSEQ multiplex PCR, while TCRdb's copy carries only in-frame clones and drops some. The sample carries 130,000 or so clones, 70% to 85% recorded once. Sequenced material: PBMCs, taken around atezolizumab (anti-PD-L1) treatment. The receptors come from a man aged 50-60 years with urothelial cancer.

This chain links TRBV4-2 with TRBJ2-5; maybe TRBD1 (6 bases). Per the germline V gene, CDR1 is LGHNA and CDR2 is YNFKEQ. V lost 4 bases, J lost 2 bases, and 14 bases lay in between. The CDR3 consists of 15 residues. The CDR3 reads CASSRVVGQQETQYF. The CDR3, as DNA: TGTGCCAGCAGCCGCGTTGTCGGACAGCAAGAGACCCAGTACTTC.

The CDR3 DNA reads TGTGCCAGCAGCTTAAAACTAGCGGGAGCCAAAGAGACCCAGTACTTC. Translation gives CASSLKLAGAKETQYF. V and J are TRBV7-2 and TRBJ2-5, with TRBD2 matching 11 bases. Trimming cost V 2 bases and J 3 bases; bases outside gene matches: 5. The germline gives CDR1 SGHTA, CDR2 FQGNSA. The CDR3 runs 16 residues.